The 11 T cell receptor beta chains listed next were all sequenced from one sample in a study of control samples from healthy donors and cancer patients. The assay was immunoSEQ multiplex PCR, and TCRdb's table has in-frame clones only and misses some. Of fewer than 20,000 clones detected, 85% to 90% appear once; the ten largest clones hold 11%. Sequenced: PBMCs. The receptors derive from a woman aged 70-85 years with colorectal cancer.

This clone came up once. The chain uses TRBV11-3 and TRBJ1-3; D remains ambiguous. The germline V gene encodes CDR1 SGHNT and CDR2 YENEEA. V lost 4 bases and J lost 0, with 7 bases in between. The CDR3 runs to 14 residues. CDR3 coding DNA: TGTGCCAGCAGCTCTCGGGGCTCTGGAAACACCATATATTTT. This codes for CASSSRGSGNTIYF.

Only a few counts were recorded for this clone. The rearrangement joins TRBV7-2 to TRBJ2-5; 12 bases match TRBD2. The length of the CDR3 is 16 residues. Trimming at V came to 3 bases and at J to 5 bases, leaving 7 bases not matched to a gene. Per the germline V gene, CDR1 is SGHTA and CDR2 is FQGNSA. The CDR3 loop reads CASSLTSGSGRETQYF. The CDR3 DNA follows: TGTGCCAGCAGCTTGACTAGCGGGAGTGGGCGGGAGACCCAGTACTTC.

V usage is TRBV15 and J usage is TRBJ1-2; a possible D gene is TRBD1 (5 bases). Germline V gives CDR1 LNHNV, CDR2 YYDKDF (reference sequence). This CDR3 is built from 19 residues. Between the trimmed V and J ends, which lost 1 base and 0 bases, there was a span of 21 bases. CDR3 protein: CATSRVYGLITGPNYGYTF. In nucleotides, the CDR3 is TGTGCCACCAGCAGAGTGTATGGGTTGATTACGGGACCTAACTATGGCTACACCTTC.

V is TRBV13 and J is TRBJ1-3, with a tentative D call TRBD1 (5 bases). Per the germline V gene, CDR1 is PRHDT and CDR2 is FYEKMQ (reference sequence). Trimming took 0 bases from V and 0 from J, leaving 9 bases between them. The CDR3 is made up of 16 amino acids. The CDR3 nucleotides are TGTGCCAGCAGCTTAGGGGGGGTTGACTCTGGAAACACCATATATTTT. It encodes CASSLGGVDSGNTIYF.

V and J are TRBV4-3 and TRBJ1-5, with D possibly TRBD1 on 5 matching bases. The V and J ends lost 1 base and 9 bases respectively, with 10 bases between them. Germline CDR1 reads LGHNA; CDR2 reads YSLEER. This CDR3 has 13 residues. In nucleotides, the CDR3 is TGCGCCAGCAGCCAAGGGGGGGAGCGGCCCCAGCATTTT. Residues: CASSQGGERPQHF.

Regarding this clone: The junction departs from the called germline gene at one end, perhaps through a read error. The chain carries TRBV5-5 and TRBJ2-6; D not resolved. Germline CDR1 and CDR2: SGHKS and YYEKEE (reference sequence). The CDR3 consists of 16 residues. The CDR3 reads CASSLGWQSGANVLTF. Here the CDR3 DNA reads TGTGCCAGCAGCTTGGGATGGCAGTCTGGAGCCAACGTCCTGACTTTC.

V and J are TRBV4-2 and TRBJ1-4; TRBD1 matches 7 bases. Germline CDR1 is LGHNA and CDR2 is YNFKEQ. V was pared by 0 bases and J by 5 bases, with 9 bases of the junction left unmatched. CDR3 length: 17 residues. In nucleotides, the CDR3 is TGTGCCAGCAGCCAAGATTCCCTGGGACAGTTCAATGAAAAACTGTTTTTT. Translating gives CASSQDSLGQFNEKLFF.

The table lists this clone with a few counts. The genes are TRBV6-5 and TRBJ2-5, with TRBD1 matching over 7 bases. The CDR3 is 14 residues long. With V trimmed by 5 bases and J by 3 bases, 6 bases remained unmatched. Per the germline V gene, CDR1 is MNHEY and CDR2 is SVGAGI. The CDR3 here is CASSHRDSKETQYF. The CDR3, as DNA: TGTGCCAGCAGTCACCGGGACAGTAAAGAGACCCAGTACTTC.

The rearrangement links TRBV19 to TRBJ2-2; 12 bases align to TRBD2. Germline CDR1 LNHDA, CDR2 SQIVND (reference sequence). This CDR3 has 18 residues. V shed 5 bases and J 5 bases; nucleotides not matched to a gene: 12. CDR3 sequence (DNA): TGTGCCAGTAGTTCCCCCCGGCTAGCGGGAGGGCCGACCGGGGAGCTGTTTTTT. Amino acid sequence: CASSSPRLAGGPTGELFF.

V gene TRBV5-1 combines with J gene TRBJ1-2; D unclear. The CDR3 has 13 residues. Germline CDR1 SGHRS, CDR2 YFSETQ. Trimming shortened V by 3 bases and J by 5 bases, and 11 bases separated the two germline ends. This CDR3 reads CASSSDGWYGYTF. CDR3 in DNA: TGCGCCAGCAGCTCGGACGGCTGGTATGGCTACACCTTC.

The V call is TRBV19, the J call TRBJ2-1, with unresolved D. From germline, CDR1 is LNHDA and CDR2 SQIVND (reference sequence). CDR3 size: 12 residues. V was shortened by 6 bases and J by 4 bases, with 7 bases between the two germline ends. The DNA of the CDR3 is TGTGCCAGTAGGTCCCCTTACAATGAGCAGTTCTTC. Translation: CASRSPYNEQFF.